The next 32 T cell receptor beta chains were all read from a single sample in a study of CXCR3-negative and CXCR3-positive naive CD8 T cells (dated by TCRdb to about 2019). What the study reported, not specific to this receptor: TRB CDR3s from CXCR3-positive naive cells showed higher hydrophobicity (lower Kidera factor 4), lower energy, and higher strength and volume indices than CXCR3-negative naive cells.

For sequencing, a NextSeq 550 was employed. The Human TCR Profiling Kit (MiLaboratory) was used to prepare UMI-labeled 5' RACE TRB cDNA libraries. Reprocessed by TCRdb, the reads give a single entry per CDR3 protein sequence, without DNA. The sample's records list around 95,000 distinct CDR3 sequences. 0.85% to 1.4% of the sample is taken by the ten largest. Their target antigens are unknown. The source material was naive CXCR3+ CD8+ T cells from blood. According to the study, the label for this sample's cell subset or site signals: CD45RO-CCR7+CD27+CD95- naive CD8+ T cells expressing CXCR3 (TNR3+). These receptors all stem from a human donor in good health. Some clones in this sample may be carry-over from other donors' samples.

The chain carries TRBV6-2 or TRBV6-3 and TRBJ2-2; absent DNA, TCRdb's TRBD1 call cannot be checked. CDR1 MNHEY and CDR2 SVGEGT come from the germline V gene. CDR3 size: 15 residues. CDR3 sequence: CASTDDRGLGGELFF.

The J gene is TRBJ2-5, the V gene TRBV11-1. The CDR3 has 14 residues. Germline loops: CDR1 SGHAT, CDR2 FQDESV (reference sequence). CDR3 protein: CASSIQEAWGTQYF. The variable domain in full, with the rest retrieved from reference TRBV11-1 and TRBJ2-5, is EAEVAQSPRYKITEKSQAVAFWCDPISGHATLYWYRQILGQGPELLVQFQDESVVDDSQLPKDRFSAERLKGVDSTLKIQPAELGDSAMYLCASSIQEAWGTQYFGPGTRLLVL.

CDR3 protein: CASIDTGGETQYF. The V and J genes are TRBV28 and TRBJ2-5; TCRdb selects TRBD1, and the lack of DNA leaves this call unchecked. The germline V gene has CDR1 MDHEN and CDR2 SYDVKM. This CDR3 is built from 13 residues.

The CDR3 sequence is CASSPGYIQYF. This chain connects TRBV6-2 or TRBV6-3 to TRBJ2-4; no DNA is available, so the TRBD1 call from TCRdb remains unchecked. This CDR3 has 11 residues. CDR1 and CDR2 from the germline V gene are MNHEY and SVGEGT.

The V call is TRBV27, the J call TRBJ2-2. Germline assignment: CDR1 MNHEY and CDR2 SMNVEV (reference sequence). This CDR3 spans 11 amino acids. The CDR3 protein is CASQNTGELFF.

This chain connects TRBV12-3 or TRBV12-4 to TRBJ2-2. This CDR3 region has 15 residues. CDR3 sequence reads: CASTLNPANTGELFF.

The chain combines TRBV11-2 with TRBJ2-2. CDR1 and CDR2 from the germline V gene are SGHAT and FQNNGV. This CDR3 spans 17 amino acids. CDR3 region: CASSLTGNLANTGELFF. The complete variable domain, with remaining parts taken from reference TRBV11-2 and TRBJ2-2, reads EAGVAQSPRYKIIEKRQSVAFWCNPISGHATLYWYQQILGQGPKLLIQFQNNGVVDDSQLPKDRFSAERLKGVDSTLKIQPAKLEDSAVYLCASSLTGNLANTGELFFGEGSRLTVL.

The chain joins TRBV2 to TRBJ2-7; TCRdb picks TRBD1, but there is no DNA to check that call. This CDR3 has 15 amino acids. Germline CDR1 reads SNHLY; CDR2 reads FYNNEI. The CDR3 sequence: CASSEETGTVYEQYF.

The V call is TRBV6-5, the J call TRBJ2-5; without DNA, the TCRdb call of TRBD2 cannot be checked. This CDR3 region has 17 residues. CDR1 is MNHEY and CDR2 is SVGAGI in the germline V gene. The CDR3 sequence: CASSYTSGGYRGETQYF.

V and J are TRBV20-1 and TRBJ2-2; the TCRdb call, TRBD1, lacks DNA for checking. CDR1 is DFQATT, CDR2 SNEGSKA, per germline (reference sequence). The CDR3 is made up of 19 amino acids. The CDR3 region is CSARDLETQGAQNTGEPFF.

This chain uses TRBV12-3 or TRBV12-4 with TRBJ2-2; TCRdb returns TRBD1, unconfirmable since there is no DNA. The CDR3 extends over 15 amino acids. CDR3: CASSPAGGGFGELFF.

The J gene is TRBJ2-1, the V gene TRBV6-2 or TRBV6-3; TCRdb selects TRBD2, and the lack of DNA leaves this call unchecked. CDR1 is MNHEY, CDR2 SVGEGT, per germline. CDR3 length equals 17 residues. CDR3: CASSWLAGATGYNEQFF.

The chain joins TRBV7-7 to TRBJ1-1; TCRdb names TRBD1, which stays unverified in the absence of DNA. The V gene's germline CDR1 is SSHAT and CDR2 FNYEAQ (reference sequence). This CDR3 spans 13 amino acids. CDR3 sequence reads: CASSSGWNTEAFF.

The CDR3 loop is CASSPATLQGWVNEQYF. The chain employs TRBV5-4 and TRBJ2-7; the D call of TRBD1 rests on TCRdb alone, since no DNA is present to check it. Germline assignment: CDR1 SGHNT and CDR2 YYREEE (reference sequence). The CDR3 sequence is 17 residues long.

V usage is TRBV11-2 and J usage is TRBJ2-5; checking the TCRdb D call of TRBD1 is not possible without DNA. This CDR3 is 15 amino acids long. CDR1 is SGHAT and CDR2 is FQNNGV in the germline V gene. The CDR3 region is CASSLGQGWLETQYF.

The V call is TRBV29-1, the J call TRBJ2-1; TCRdb reports TRBD2, a call that lacks DNA to check it against. The CDR3 covers 14 residues. Germline V gene lookup returns CDR1 SQVTM and CDR2 ANQGSEA. CDR3 in amino acids: CSVAGSGGKNEQFF.

CDR3 in amino acids: CASSFGISGANVLTF. The chain is built from TRBV28 and TRBJ2-6. CDR1 and CDR2 (germline): MDHEN, SYDVKM. The CDR3 length is 15 residues.

The chain employs TRBV29-1 and TRBJ2-5; the TCRdb call, TRBD1, lacks DNA for checking. Germline assignment: CDR1 SQVTM and CDR2 ANQGSEA. This CDR3 is built from 17 residues. The CDR3: CSVETPFRGQCQETQYF.

V gene TRBV19 combines with J gene TRBJ2-7. Germline CDR1 LNHDA, CDR2 SQIVND (reference sequence). The CDR3 loop spans 15 amino acids. CDR3 loop: CASSIGQGRAYEQYF. Together with reference TRBV19 and TRBJ2-7, the CDR3 gives the full variable domain: DGGITQSPKYLFRKEGQNVTLSCEQNLNHDAMYWYRQDPGQGLRLIYYSQIVNDFQKGDIAEGYSVSREKKESFPLTVTSAQKNPTAFYLCASSIGQGRAYEQYFGPGTRLTVT.

V and J are TRBV20-1 and TRBJ2-7; TCRdb returns TRBD1, unconfirmable since there is no DNA. CDR1 and CDR2 (germline): DFQATT, SNEGSKA (reference sequence). This CDR3 is built from 13 residues. The CDR3 region is CSAPGTRVYEQYF.

The rearrangement joins TRBV7-2 to TRBJ2-7; TCRdb returns TRBD1, unconfirmable since there is no DNA. The CDR3 runs 14 residues. Germline assignment: CDR1 SGHTA and CDR2 FQGNSA. CDR3 residues: CASSFVPRNYEQYF.

The chain joins TRBV11-2 to TRBJ2-1; as DNA is missing, the TRBD1 call by TCRdb cannot be tested. Germline loops: CDR1 SGHAT, CDR2 FQNNGV. This CDR3 region has 16 residues. The CDR3 reads CASSSQGGGSYNEQFF.

This rearrangement joins TRBV7-8 to TRBJ1-3. The CDR3 covers 13 residues. The V gene's germline CDR1 is SGHVS and CDR2 FQNEAQ. CDR3 in amino acids: CASSQEGLNTIYF.

The chain uses TRBV7-8 and TRBJ2-1. The germline CDR1 and CDR2 sequences are SGHVS and FQNEAQ. The CDR3 is made up of 13 amino acids. CDR3 residues: CASSPEVGNEQFF.

V and J are TRBV28 and TRBJ1-6. Germline CDR1 and CDR2: MDHEN and SYDVKM. The CDR3 sequence is 17 residues long. Here the CDR3 reads CASSTTTRGSYNSPLHF. Full variable domain (rest looked up from reference TRBV28 and TRBJ1-6): DVKVTQSSRYLVKRTGEKVFLECVQDMDHENMFWYRQDPGLGLRLIYFSYDVKMKEKGDIPEGYSVSREKKERFSLILESASTNQTSMYLCASSTTTRGSYNSPLHFGNGTRLTVT.

The gene calls are TRBV29-1 and TRBJ1-2. The germline gives CDR1 SQVTM, CDR2 ANQGSEA. This CDR3 is 13 amino acids long. The CDR3: CSARGAAGYGYTF.

This chain connects TRBV7-2 to TRBJ2-1; absent DNA, TCRdb's TRBD2 call cannot be checked. CDR3 size: 21 residues. The germline V gene encodes CDR1 SGHTA and CDR2 FQGNSA. This CDR3 reads CASSLGFRGLAGGKGYNEQFF.

The chain is built from TRBV7-9 and TRBJ2-3; no DNA is available, so the TRBD2 call from TCRdb remains unchecked. The CDR3 has 18 amino acids. Germline assignment: CDR1 SEHNR and CDR2 FQNEAQ (reference sequence). This CDR3 reads CASSFELEGTRRSDTQYF.

The gene calls are TRBV25-1 and TRBJ1-6. The CDR3 covers 13 residues. Germline V lookup: CDR1 MGHDK, CDR2 SYGVNS. The CDR3 loop reads CASRTGYNSPLHF. Filled out from reference TRBV25-1 and TRBJ1-6, the complete variable domain reads EADIYQTPRYLVIGTGKKITLECSQTMGHDKMYWYQQDPGMELHLIHYSYGVNSTEKGDLSSESTVSRIRTEHFPLTLESARPSHTSQYLCASRTGYNSPLHFGNGTRLTVT.

J is TRBJ2-7 and V is TRBV12-3 or TRBV12-4. The CDR3 sequence is 13 residues long. CDR3 residues: CASSLVTSYEQYF.

This chain links TRBV6-6 with TRBJ2-3. This CDR3 is built from 12 residues. Germline assignment: CDR1 MNHNY and CDR2 SVGAGI (reference sequence). Here the CDR3 reads CASSLLRDTQYF.

J is TRBJ2-3 and V is TRBV12-3 or TRBV12-4; the D gene TCRdb calls, TRBD2, cannot be checked with no DNA. This CDR3 spans 18 amino acids. CDR3 residues: CASTRDLAGNPSTDTQYF.